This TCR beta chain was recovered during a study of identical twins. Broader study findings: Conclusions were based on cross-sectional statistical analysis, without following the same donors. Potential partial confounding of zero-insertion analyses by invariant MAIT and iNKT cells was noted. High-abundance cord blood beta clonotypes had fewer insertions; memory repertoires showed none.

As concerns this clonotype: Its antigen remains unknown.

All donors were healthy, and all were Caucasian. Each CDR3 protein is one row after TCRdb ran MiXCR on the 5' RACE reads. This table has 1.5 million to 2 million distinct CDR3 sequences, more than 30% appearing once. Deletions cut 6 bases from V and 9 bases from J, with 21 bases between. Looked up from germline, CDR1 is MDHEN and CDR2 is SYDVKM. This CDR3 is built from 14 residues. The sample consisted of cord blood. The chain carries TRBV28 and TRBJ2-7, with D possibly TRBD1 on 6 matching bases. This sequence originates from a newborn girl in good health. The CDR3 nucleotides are TGTGCCAGCAGCCTACGACAGGTTACAAAAGGGCAGTACTTC. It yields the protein CASSLRQVTKGQYF.